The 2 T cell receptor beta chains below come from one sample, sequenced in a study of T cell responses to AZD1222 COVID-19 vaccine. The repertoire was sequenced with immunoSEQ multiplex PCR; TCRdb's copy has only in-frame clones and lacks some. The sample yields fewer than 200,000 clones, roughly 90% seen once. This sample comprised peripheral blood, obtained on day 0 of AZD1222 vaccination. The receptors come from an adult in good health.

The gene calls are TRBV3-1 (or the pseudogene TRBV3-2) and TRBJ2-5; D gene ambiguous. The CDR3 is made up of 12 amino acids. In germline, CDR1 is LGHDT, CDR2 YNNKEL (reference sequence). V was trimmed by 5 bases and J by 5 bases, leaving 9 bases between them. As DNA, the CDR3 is TGTGCCAGCAGCTATTTCCGGGAGACCCAGTACTTC. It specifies CASSYFRETQYF.

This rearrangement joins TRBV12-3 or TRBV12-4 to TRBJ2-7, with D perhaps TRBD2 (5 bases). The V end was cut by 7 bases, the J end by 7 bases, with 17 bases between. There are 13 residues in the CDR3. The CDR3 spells CASTVGGQSEQYF. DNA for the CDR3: TGTGCCAGCACCGTTGGAGGCCAAAGTGAGCAGTACTTC.